One sample yielded the 21 T cell receptor beta chains listed below, sequenced in a study of metastatic and nonmetastatic thyroid tumors. Thyroid surgery took place with no prior treatment in any patient. TCRdb recomputed clones from the PCR reads via MiXCR. This sample carries roughly 75,000 clones, 9.5% to 15% of them seen once, and the ten largest clones take over 7%. The sample was tumor tissue. All receptors come from a female donor with papillary thyroid cancer or a benign thyroid nodule (not recorded which). Some clones in this sample may be carry-over from other donors' samples.

Ten or more counts support this clone. V gene TRBV5-1 combines with J gene TRBJ2-5; 9 bases align to TRBD1. V was clipped by 2 bases and J by 3 bases; unmatched bases: 8. This CDR3 contains 16 residues. Germline CDR1 and CDR2: SGHRS and YFSETQ. DNA of the CDR3: TGCGCCAGCAGCTTAAACAGGGGGCCGAGGGAAGAGACCCAGTACTTC. It is translated as CASSLNRGPREETQYF. Complete variable domain (other parts from reference TRBV5-1 and TRBJ2-5): KAGVTQTPRYLIKTRGQQVTLSCSPISGHRSVSWYQQTPGQGLQFLFEYFSETQRNKGNFPGRFSGRQFSNSRSEMNVSTLELGDSALYLCASSLNRGPREETQYFGPGTRLLVL.

This clone showed up just a few times. Other nucleotide sequences in the sample specify the same CDR3. The V call is TRBV29-1, the J call TRBJ2-5, with 9 bases fitting TRBD1. The CDR3 loop spans 11 amino acids. Unmatched junction bases numbered 5, after V lost 4 bases and J lost 11 bases. The germline V gene encodes CDR1 SQVTM and CDR2 ANQGSEA. The CDR3 DNA is TGCAGCGTTGGGACAGGGGATACTCAGTACTTC. Its protein is CSVGTGDTQYF.

This sequence joins TRBV2 and TRBJ2-5; D gene ambiguous. The CDR3 contains 17 residues. Germline V gene lookup returns CDR1 SNHLY and CDR2 FYNNEI. The germline V and J ends were trimmed by 0 bases and 5 bases, with 19 bases remaining between them. The CDR3 DNA follows: TGTGCCAGCAGTGAAGCCACCCTTGGGGTAGTTGTTGAGACCCAGTACTTC. The encoded protein is CASSEATLGVVVETQYF.

This clone was detected many times. The junction differs from germline at one of its ends, possibly a read error. This CDR3 is also generated by other DNA sequences in the sample. The chain uses TRBV7-7 and TRBJ2-5; D is uncertain. The germline V gene encodes CDR1 SSHAT and CDR2 FNYEAQ (reference sequence). This CDR3 is built from 13 residues. CDR3 in amino acids: CASSLALWETQYF. In nucleotides, the CDR3 is TGTGCTAGCAGCTTAGCTTTGTGGGAGACCCAGTACTTC.

Comment on this clone: One end of the junction varies from germline; a read error may be responsible. Written as DNA, the CDR3 is TGTGCCAGCAGTTACCGAGGGGGTGGGACCGGGGATCTGTTTTTT. Translation: CASSYRGGGTGDLFF. The J gene is TRBJ2-2, the V gene TRBV6-5; weak D call: TRBD1 (6 bases). The germline CDR1 and CDR2 sequences are MNHEY and SVGAGI. The CDR3 has 15 amino acids.

This clone has more than one count but fewer than ten. At one end, the junction sequence differs from germline, possibly due to a read error. The chain employs TRBV28 and TRBJ2-5; D is unresolved. In germline, CDR1 is MDHEN, CDR2 SYDVKM. The length of the CDR3 is 13 residues. CDR3 region: CDSSLSTRETKYF. The DNA for the CDR3 is TGTGACAGCAGTTTGTCAACGCGAGAGACCAAGTACTTC.

The table lists this clone with many counts. The rearrangement joins TRBV15 to TRBJ1-4, with TRBD1 identical over 10 bases. V was clipped by 0 bases and J by 8 bases; unmatched bases: 3. Germline V lookup: CDR1 LNHNV, CDR2 YYDKDF (reference sequence). The CDR3 spans 15 residues. The CDR3 spells CATSRDQDRGEKLFF. The CDR3 coding sequence is TGTGCCACCAGCAGAGACCAGGACAGGGGGGAAAAACTGTTTTTT.

With respect to this clone: Its ends do not fully match the called genes, so a read error is possible. This rearrangement joins TRBV6-2 or TRBV6-3 to TRBJ2-1; D may be TRBD2 (6 bases). The V gene's germline CDR1 is MNHEY and CDR2 SVGEGT. The CDR3 consists of 15 residues. CDR3 nucleotide sequence: TGCGCCAGCAGTTACTCGCGGACTATCGGCAATGAGCAGTTCTTC. Translation gives CASSYSRTIGNEQFF.

This clone was seen ten or more times. The chain combines TRBV20-1 with TRBJ1-1; TRBD1 agrees at 7 bases. J gave up 1 base and V 5 bases, and 10 bases lay outside the gene matches. CDR1 is DFQATT and CDR2 is SNEGSKA in the germline V gene (reference sequence). The CDR3 covers 15 residues. The CDR3 DNA reads TGCAGTGCTCGGATGTACAACAGGGGGAACACTGAAGCTTTCTTT. The encoded protein is CSARMYNRGNTEAFF.

This clone was counted many times. The V gene is TRBV5-1, the J gene TRBJ2-1, with 8 bases that match TRBD1. Germline trimming cut 5 bases from V and 1 base from J; bases unmatched to any gene: 8. CDR3 length: 16 amino acids. Germline lookup yields CDR1 SGHRS and CDR2 YFSETQ. The DNA for the CDR3 is TGCGCCAGCAGACCCGACAGGGGAATTTCCTACAATGAGCAGTTCTTC. Protein sequence: CASRPDRGISYNEQFF.

This clone was seen at least ten times. V usage is TRBV28 and J usage is TRBJ1-5, with D tentatively TRBD1 (6 bases). This CDR3 has 14 residues. V lost 6 bases and J lost 1, with 10 bases in between. Germline V gives CDR1 MDHEN, CDR2 SYDVKM. The chain's CDR3 is CASRRTESNQPQHF. The CDR3, as DNA: TGTGCCAGCAGAAGGACAGAAAGCAATCAGCCCCAGCATTTT.

This clone has only a few counts. This sequence may be a read error, since a much larger clone differs from it by one base. The genes are TRBV2 and TRBJ2-2; TRBD1 matches 8 bases. The J segment lost 8 bases and the V segment lost 4 bases, leaving 3 bases of the junction unmatched. Germline loops: CDR1 SNHLY, CDR2 FYNNEI. The CDR3 runs to 13 residues. The CDR3 spells CASSGDRCGELFF. The CDR3 nucleotides read TGTGCCAGCAGTGGGGACAGGTGTGGGGAGCTGTTTTTT.

This clone is labeled as large. The chain has TRBV7-8 and TRBJ2-5, with D possibly matching TRBD2 (6 bases). The CDR3 consists of 12 residues. Germline V gives CDR1 SGHVS, CDR2 FQNEAQ. V was clipped by 4 bases and J by 3 bases, with 6 bases between them. The CDR3 reads CASSSGEETQYF. The CDR3 DNA follows: TGTGCCAGCAGCTCGGGGGAAGAGACCCAGTACTTC.

This clone has a count of ten or more. The chain links TRBV20-1 to TRBJ1-4; D perhaps matches TRBD1 (6 bases). CDR1 and CDR2 from the germline V gene are DFQATT and SNEGSKA (reference sequence). V lost 0 bases, J lost 8 bases, and 13 bases lay in between. The CDR3 spans 14 residues. The CDR3 DNA is TGCAGTGCTAGAGATGCGGGGGCGGACGAAAAACTGTTTTTT. This sequence encodes CSARDAGADEKLFF.

This clone appeared many times. V is TRBV11-3 and J is TRBJ2-1; D gene unclear. V lost 4 bases and J lost 2, with 15 bases in between. The CDR3 extends over 16 amino acids. Germline-derived CDR1 and CDR2 are SGHNT and YENEEA. For the CDR3, the DNA is TGTGCCAGCAGCTCCCCGGCCGGTAACGCCTACAATGAGCAGTTCTTC. This gives the protein CASSSPAGNAYNEQFF.

There are a few counts of this clone. A read error may be the cause here, since a much bigger clone is one base away. The chain couples TRBV6-5 to TRBJ2-5; 11 bases agree with TRBD1. This CDR3 has 15 residues. The germline gives CDR1 MNHEY, CDR2 SVGAGI. CDR3 in DNA: TGTGCCAGCAGTTACTCGGACAGGGGGCGGGAGACACAGTACTTC. Encoded protein: CASSYSDRGRETQYF.

Concerning this clone itself: This may be a read error, as it is one base from a much larger clone. The rearrangement links TRBV11-1 to TRBJ2-3, with a possible D match to TRBD2 (6 bases). The length of the CDR3 is 15 residues. V gave up 1 base and J gave up 6 bases, with 14 bases separating them. Looked up from germline, CDR1 is SGHAT and CDR2 is FQDESV (reference sequence). The CDR3 reads CASSLVQAGCDTQYF. CDR3 bases: TGTGCCAGCAGCTTAGTTCAGGCGGGATGTGATACGCAGTATTTT.

This clone was seen many times. In DNA, the CDR3 is TGTGCCAGCAGCTTGGTAGCGGGAGAGGTCGCAGATACGCAGTATTTT. Amino acids: CASSLVAGEVADTQYF. The chain has TRBV5-6 and TRBJ2-3; TRBD2 matches at 9 bases. There are 16 residues in the CDR3. Germline CDR1 is SGHDT and CDR2 is YYEEEE. V trimming: 0 bases; J trimming: 4 bases; junction bases outside the gene matches: 6.

This clone came up many times. The chain recombines TRBV20-1 with TRBJ2-3; tentative D call: TRBD1 (7 bases). V was pared by 4 bases and J by 0 bases, with 20 bases between. The germline V gene has CDR1 DFQATT and CDR2 SNEGSKA (reference sequence). There are 17 residues in the CDR3. CDR3 DNA: TGCAGTGCTAACTTGGGCCCGCCAGGGGGGAGCACAGATACGCAGTATTTT. Translated, it gives CSANLGPPGGSTDTQYF.

This clone was detected many times. The CDR3 nucleotides read TGCGCCAGCAGCTTGGAGACCGGACAGCCCTATGGCTACACCTTC. It yields the protein CASSLETGQPYGYTF. The rearrangement uses TRBV5-1 and TRBJ1-2; maybe TRBD1 (6 bases). This CDR3 comprises 15 residues. Trimming removed 0 bases at V and 4 bases at J, with 13 bases between. In germline, CDR1 is SGHRS, CDR2 YFSETQ.

This clone appeared a few times. With a much larger clone just one base away, this may be a read error. The rearrangement joins TRBV28 to TRBJ1-1; weak D call: TRBD1 (5 bases). The V gene lost 6 bases and the J gene lost 0 bases, with 8 bases spanning the gap. Germline CDR1 reads MDHEN; CDR2 reads SYDVKM. The length of the CDR3 is 13 residues. CDR3 sequence: CASRKGLNTEAFF. Written as DNA, the CDR3 is TGTGCCAGCAGGAAGGGGCTGAACACTGAAGCTTTCTTT.